This note documents a single T cell receptor beta chain sequence. Trimming removed 5 bases from V and 2 bases from J; junction bases left unmatched: 2. The germline CDR1 and CDR2 sequences are SGHRS and YFSETQ. The CDR3 has 13 amino acids. 60 Vbeta and 13 Jbeta primers were used in PCR. The data were produced by immunoSEQ multiplex PCR, yet TCRdb's version contains in-frame clones alone and is incomplete. This table holds tens of thousands of clones. The data belong to a study of cytomegalovirus exposure and HLA in healthy donors. The TCR was taken from a human donor in good health. The chain recombines TRBV5-1 with TRBJ2-5; TRBD2 matches 8 bases. The source material was PBMCs. CDR3 sequence reads: CASRLAGQETQYF. The CDR3 nucleotides are TGCGCCAGCAGGTTAGCGGGGCAAGAGACCCAGTACTTC.